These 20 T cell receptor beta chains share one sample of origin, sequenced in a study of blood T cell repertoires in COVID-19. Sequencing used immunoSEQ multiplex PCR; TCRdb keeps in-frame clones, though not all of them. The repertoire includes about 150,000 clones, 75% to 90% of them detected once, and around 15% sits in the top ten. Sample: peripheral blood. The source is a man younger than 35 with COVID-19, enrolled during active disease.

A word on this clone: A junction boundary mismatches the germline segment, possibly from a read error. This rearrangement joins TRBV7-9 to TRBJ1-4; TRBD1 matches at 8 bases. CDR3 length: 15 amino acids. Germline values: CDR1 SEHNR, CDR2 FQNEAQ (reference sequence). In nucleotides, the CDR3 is TGTGCCAGCAGCTTGGAGGGGACAGGCGGTGAAAAACTGCTTTTT. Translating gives CASSLEGTGGEKLLF. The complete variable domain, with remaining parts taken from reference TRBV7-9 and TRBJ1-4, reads DTGVSQNPRHKITKRGQNVTFRCDPISEHNRLYWYRQTLGQGPEFLTYFQNEAQLEKSRLLSDRFSAERPKGSFSTLEIQRTEQGDSAMYLCASSLEGTGGEKLLFGSGTQLSVL.

The CDR3 protein is CSASSFVTSYEQYF. Here the CDR3 DNA reads TGCAGTGCTAGTAGTTTCGTTACATCCTACGAGCAGTACTTC. This chain joins TRBV20-1 and TRBJ2-7; no firm D call. Germline V CDR1 and CDR2: DFQATT, SNEGSKA (reference sequence). With 3 bases removed from V and 1 base from J, the gap between germline ends came to 13 bases. This CDR3 has 14 amino acids.

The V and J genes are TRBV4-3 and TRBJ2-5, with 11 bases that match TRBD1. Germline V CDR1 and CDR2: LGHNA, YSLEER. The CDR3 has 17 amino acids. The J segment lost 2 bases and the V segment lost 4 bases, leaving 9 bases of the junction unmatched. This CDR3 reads CASSPGQGAYDQETQYF. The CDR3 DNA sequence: TGCGCCAGCAGCCCCGGACAGGGGGCGTATGATCAAGAGACCCAGTACTTC.

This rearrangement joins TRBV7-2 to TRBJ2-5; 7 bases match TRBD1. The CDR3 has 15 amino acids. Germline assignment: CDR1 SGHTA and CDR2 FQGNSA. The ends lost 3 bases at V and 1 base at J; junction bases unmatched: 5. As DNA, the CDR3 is TGTGCCAGCAGCTTTGCGGCAGGGGGCCAAGAGACCCAGTACTTC. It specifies CASSFAAGGQETQYF.

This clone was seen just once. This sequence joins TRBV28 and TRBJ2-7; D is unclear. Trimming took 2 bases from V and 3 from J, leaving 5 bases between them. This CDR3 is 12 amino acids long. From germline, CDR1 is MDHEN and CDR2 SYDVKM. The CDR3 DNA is TGTGCCAGCAGTTTAAACGGCTACGAGCAGTACTTC. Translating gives CASSLNGYEQYF.

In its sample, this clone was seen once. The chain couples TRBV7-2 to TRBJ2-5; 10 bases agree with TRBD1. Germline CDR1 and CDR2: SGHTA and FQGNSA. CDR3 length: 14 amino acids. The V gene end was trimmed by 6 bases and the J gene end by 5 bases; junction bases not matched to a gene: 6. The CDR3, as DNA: TGTGCCAGCAGGCCGACAGGGGGCTTGGAGACCCAGTACTTC. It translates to CASRPTGGLETQYF.

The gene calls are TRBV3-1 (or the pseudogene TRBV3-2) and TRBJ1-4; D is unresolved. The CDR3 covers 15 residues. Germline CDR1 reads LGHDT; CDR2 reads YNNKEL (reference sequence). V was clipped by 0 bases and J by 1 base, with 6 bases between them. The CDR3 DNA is TGTGCCAGCAGCCAAGATACCAGAACTAATGAAAAACTGTTTTTT. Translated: CASSQDTRTNEKLFF.

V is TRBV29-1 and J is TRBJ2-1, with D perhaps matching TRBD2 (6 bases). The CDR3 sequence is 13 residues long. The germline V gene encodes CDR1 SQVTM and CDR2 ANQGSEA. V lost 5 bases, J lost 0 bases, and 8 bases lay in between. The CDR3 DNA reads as TGCAGCGTTACGGGGGTCTCCTACAATGAGCAGTTCTTC. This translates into CSVTGVSYNEQFF.

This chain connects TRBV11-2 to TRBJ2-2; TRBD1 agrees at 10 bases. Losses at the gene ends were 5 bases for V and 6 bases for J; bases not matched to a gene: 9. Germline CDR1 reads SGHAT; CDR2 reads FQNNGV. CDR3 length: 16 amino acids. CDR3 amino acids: CASSGPGQGSPGELFF. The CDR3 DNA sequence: TGTGCCAGCAGCGGGCCGGGACAGGGGTCCCCCGGGGAGCTGTTTTTT.

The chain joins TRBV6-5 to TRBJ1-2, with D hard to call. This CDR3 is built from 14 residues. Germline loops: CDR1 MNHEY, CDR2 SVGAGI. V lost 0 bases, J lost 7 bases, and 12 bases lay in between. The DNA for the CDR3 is TGTGCCAGCAGTTACTCGGGCAGACCCCCTGGCTACACCTTC. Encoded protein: CASSYSGRPPGYTF.

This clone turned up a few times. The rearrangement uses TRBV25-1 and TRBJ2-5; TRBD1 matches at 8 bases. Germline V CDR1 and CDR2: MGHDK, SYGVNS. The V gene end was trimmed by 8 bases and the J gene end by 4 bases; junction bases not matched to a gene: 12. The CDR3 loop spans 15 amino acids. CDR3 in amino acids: CASSPGTGHGETQYF. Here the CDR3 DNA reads TGTGCCAGCTCCCCCGGGACAGGCCACGGAGAGACCCAGTACTTC.

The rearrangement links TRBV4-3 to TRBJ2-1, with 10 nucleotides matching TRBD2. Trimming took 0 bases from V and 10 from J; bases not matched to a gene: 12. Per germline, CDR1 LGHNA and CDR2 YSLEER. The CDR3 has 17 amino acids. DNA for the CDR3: TGCGCCAGCAGCCAAGATCATGAGCGGGAGCGGGGGGGGGAGCAGTTCTTC. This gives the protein CASSQDHERERGGEQFF.

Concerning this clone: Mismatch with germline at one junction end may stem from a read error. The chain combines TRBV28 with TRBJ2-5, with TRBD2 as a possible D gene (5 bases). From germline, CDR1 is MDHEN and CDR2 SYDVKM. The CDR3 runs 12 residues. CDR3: CASSQLGPGKDF. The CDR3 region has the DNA TGTGCCAGCAGTCAACTAGGGCCTGGGAAGGACTTC.

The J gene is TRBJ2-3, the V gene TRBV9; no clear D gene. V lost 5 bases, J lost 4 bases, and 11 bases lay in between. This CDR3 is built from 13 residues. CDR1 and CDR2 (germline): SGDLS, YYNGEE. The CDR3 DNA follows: TGTGCCAGCAGGTCCGGCGCGGCAGATACGCAGTATTTT. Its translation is CASRSGAADTQYF.

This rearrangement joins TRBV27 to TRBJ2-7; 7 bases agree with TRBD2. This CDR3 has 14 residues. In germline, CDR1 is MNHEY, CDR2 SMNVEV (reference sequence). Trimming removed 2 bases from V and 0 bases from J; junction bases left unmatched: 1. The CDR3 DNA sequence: TGTGCCAGCAGTTTAAGCGGGAACTCCTACGAGCAGTACTTC. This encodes CASSLSGNSYEQYF.

The CDR3 region is CASSLYRERGFTF. The CDR3 DNA follows: TGTGCCAGCAGTTTATACAGGGAGCGGGGGTTCACCTTC. V and J are TRBV28 and TRBJ1-2; D perhaps matches TRBD1 (6 bases). In germline, CDR1 is MDHEN, CDR2 SYDVKM. The CDR3 has 13 residues. The V end was cut by 1 base, the J end by 13 bases, with 16 bases between.

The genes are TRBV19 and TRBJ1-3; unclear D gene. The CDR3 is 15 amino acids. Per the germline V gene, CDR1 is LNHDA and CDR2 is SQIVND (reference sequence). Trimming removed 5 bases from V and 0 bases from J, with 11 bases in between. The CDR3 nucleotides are TGTGCCAGTAGTGCCAGACGGGACTCTGGAAACACCATATATTTT. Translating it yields CASSARRDSGNTIYF.

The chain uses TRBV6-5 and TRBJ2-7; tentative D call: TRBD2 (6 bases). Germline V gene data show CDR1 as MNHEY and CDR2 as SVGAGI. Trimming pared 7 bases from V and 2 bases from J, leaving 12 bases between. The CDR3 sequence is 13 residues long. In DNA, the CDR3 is TGTGCCAGCACTAGGTGGGGGGCCTACGAGCAGTACTTC. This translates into CASTRWGAYEQYF.

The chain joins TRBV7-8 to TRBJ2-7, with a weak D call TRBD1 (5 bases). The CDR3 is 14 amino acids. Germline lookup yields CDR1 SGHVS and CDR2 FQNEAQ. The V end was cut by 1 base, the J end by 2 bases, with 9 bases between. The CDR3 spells CASSLEQVPYEQYF. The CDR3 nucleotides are TGTGCCAGCAGCTTAGAACAGGTTCCCTACGAGCAGTACTTC.

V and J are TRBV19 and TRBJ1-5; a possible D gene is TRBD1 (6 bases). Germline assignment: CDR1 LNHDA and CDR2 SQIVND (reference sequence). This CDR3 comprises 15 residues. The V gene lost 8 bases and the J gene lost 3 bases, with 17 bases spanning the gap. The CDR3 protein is CASVLGHAANQPQHF. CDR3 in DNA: TGTGCCAGTGTTCTGGGACACGCCGCCAATCAGCCCCAGCATTTT.